This TCR beta chain was sequenced during a study of blood T cell repertoires in COVID-19. Study context: The analysed material was cDNA or gDNA that came from T cells, B-cell-depleted T cells, or PBMCs.

V was trimmed by 2 bases and J by 7 bases, leaving 20 bases between them. The CDR3 loop spans 16 amino acids. Germline assignment: CDR1 MDHEN and CDR2 SYDVKM. The sample holds a few counts of this clone. In the original workflow: Amplification of reference gene primers provided the estimated nucleated cell counts. TCRdb's copy holds only in-frame clones and misses some; the assay was immunoSEQ multiplex PCR. The DNA gave D and trimming, while V, J and clone size come from that table. The table has approximately 300,000 clones, about 83% seen once. The gene calls are TRBV28 and TRBJ1-2; a possible D gene is TRBD1 (6 bases). The TCR comes from a woman aged 50 to 65 with acute or convalescent COVID-19. Sequenced input: peripheral blood. CDR3 protein: CASSLVGTLQDSGYTF. The DNA for the CDR3 is TGTGCCAGCAGTTTAGTTGGGACACTACAAGATAGTGGCTACACCTTC.